This T cell receptor beta chain originates from a study of response to subunit inactivated influenza vaccine. Study-wide results and limits: It was suggested by the authors that few new T cells are recruited by each seasonal influenza vaccination.

In TCRdb, the RT-PCR reads were re-called with MiXCR into one record per CDR3 protein. Of hundreds of thousands of distinct CDR3 sequences listed, approximately 11% were seen once; the top ten hold 12%. V trimming: 5 bases; J trimming: 5 bases; junction bases outside the gene matches: 16. The CDR3 totals 17 residues. This clonotype was counted at least ten times. Its antigen remains unidentified. Sequenced here: PBMCs from blood, sampled about 40 days after vaccination. The clonotype comes from a man aged 45-60 years who received an inactivated influenza vaccine. This sequence joins TRBV12-3 or TRBV12-4 and TRBJ1-2; 8 bases map to TRBD1. The CDR3 nucleotides are TGTGCCAGCAGTCAATTTACAGGGGGGAAAGACCAATATGGCTACACCTTC. Translating it yields CASSQFTGGKDQYGYTF.